A single sample gave rise to the 17 T cell receptor beta chains below, sequenced in a study of persistence of HIV-infected CD4 T cells. Cells were stimulated with overlapping HIV-1 Gag 15-mer peptides. Memory cells lacking CD40L and CD69 with high CD45RO were sorted. The libraries were made with immunoSEQ version 4 in survey mode. Sequencing was performed with immunoSEQ multiplex PCR; in TCRdb, only in-frame clones are kept and a portion is missing. The sample has roughly 64,000 clones; about 69% are singletons. Antigens for these TCRs are unknown. Specimen: CD4+ T cells sorted from PBMCs after roughly 18-hour stimulation, collected from a patient who received antiretroviral therapy. These receptors all come from an adult man with HIV who was CMV-seropositive.

V is TRBV28 and J is TRBJ1-5; no clear D gene. Per the germline V gene, CDR1 is MDHEN and CDR2 is SYDVKM. V lost 1 base and J 0 bases, leaving 10 bases between the germline ends. The length of the CDR3 is 16 residues. DNA for the CDR3: TGTGCCAGCAGTTTATACGCAGGAGGTAGCAATCAGCCCCAGCATTTT. It yields the protein CASSLYAGGSNQPQHF.

This rearrangement joins TRBV29-1 to TRBJ1-1; 7 bases match TRBD1. This CDR3 is built from 18 residues. Germline V lookup: CDR1 SQVTM, CDR2 ANQGSEA. Trimming at V came to 3 bases and at J to 0 bases, leaving 16 bases not matched to a gene. CDR3 residues: CSVEGGVHRQGLNTEAFF. The DNA for the CDR3 is TGCAGCGTTGAGGGGGGAGTACATAGACAGGGATTGAACACTGAAGCTTTCTTT.

The rearrangement joins TRBV5-4 to TRBJ1-2; D is unresolved. The V and J ends lost 0 bases and 2 bases respectively, with 5 bases between them. CDR1 SGHNT and CDR2 YYREEE come from the germline V gene (reference sequence). The CDR3 length is 13 residues. The DNA for the CDR3 is TGTGCCAGCAGCTTGGACGGGAACTATGGCTACACCTTC. This translates into CASSLDGNYGYTF.

This chain connects TRBV28 to TRBJ2-2; D gene uncertain. Trimming took off 7 bases at V and 6 bases at J, with 9 bases between the two ends. Germline values: CDR1 MDHEN, CDR2 SYDVKM. This CDR3 is built from 12 residues. This CDR3 is CASIQPPGELFF. Here the CDR3 DNA reads TGTGCCAGCATCCAACCCCCCGGGGAGCTGTTTTTT. The whole variable domain, remainder taken from reference TRBV28 and TRBJ2-2, is DVKVTQSSRYLVKRTGEKVFLECVQDMDHENMFWYRQDPGLGLRLIYFSYDVKMKEKGDIPEGYSVSREKKERFSLILESASTNQTSMYLCASIQPPGELFFGEGSRLTVL.

This clone was observed a handful of times. The chain couples TRBV2 to TRBJ2-1; D gene unclear. The CDR3 is 13 amino acids. Germline V gene sequence: CDR1 SNHLY, CDR2 FYNNEI. V was pared by 1 base and J by 10 bases, with 11 bases between. The CDR3: CASSEDRFTEQFF. CDR3 DNA: TGTGCCAGCAGTGAAGATCGATTTACAGAGCAGTTCTTC.

This chain joins TRBV4-1 and TRBJ2-2, with 7 bases identical to TRBD1. Germline V CDR1 and CDR2: MGHRA, YSYEKL. With 1 base clipped from V and 6 bases from J, the junction kept 5 bases outside the gene matches. This CDR3 has 15 amino acids. The CDR3: CASSQAEGGSGELFF. Here the CDR3 DNA reads TGCGCCAGCAGCCAAGCAGAAGGGGGCTCCGGGGAGCTGTTTTTT.

The V gene is TRBV7-2, the J gene TRBJ2-7, with a tentative D call TRBD2 (6 bases). The germline V and J ends were trimmed by 3 bases and 3 bases, with 9 bases remaining between them. Germline V CDR1 and CDR2: SGHTA, FQGNSA. The CDR3 is 13 residues long. The CDR3 nucleotides are TGTGCCAGCAGCTTTTTCGGGGGCTACGAGCAGTACTTC. It specifies CASSFFGGYEQYF.

The chain links TRBV6-6 to TRBJ1-1; 8 bases match TRBD1. CDR1 and CDR2 (germline): MNHNY, SVGAGI (reference sequence). There are 14 residues in the CDR3. V lost 6 bases, J lost 1 base, and 4 bases stayed unmatched. Here the CDR3 DNA reads TGTGCCAGCAGCCCTGGACAGGGGAACACTGAAGCTTTCTTT. Translated: CASSPGQGNTEAFF.

This chain connects TRBV6-5 to TRBJ1-4; D perhaps matches TRBD1 (5 bases). V was cut by 2 bases and J by 8 bases, with 15 bases left in between. This CDR3 has 15 residues. Germline V CDR1 and CDR2: MNHEY, SVGAGI. CDR3 protein: CASSYGAGSREKLFF. As DNA, the CDR3 is TGTGCCAGCAGTTACGGGGCAGGGAGTAGAGAAAAACTGTTTTTT.

The chain employs TRBV10-2 and TRBJ1-6, with D hard to call. CDR1 is WSHSY and CDR2 is SAAADI in the germline V gene. CDR3 length: 14 residues. V lost 2 bases and J lost 10, with 12 bases in between. The CDR3 is CASSETQLRSPLHF. The CDR3 DNA follows: TGCGCCAGCAGTGAGACCCAACTCAGGTCACCCCTCCACTTT.

This chain connects TRBV10-1 to TRBJ2-4; a possible D gene is TRBD1 (6 bases). Germline CDR1 is WNHNN and CDR2 is SYGVQD (reference sequence). The CDR3 runs to 22 residues. Trimming took off 0 bases at V and 1 base at J, with 28 bases between the two ends. CDR3 loop: CASSESSGGRPYTLEAKNIQYF. The DNA for the CDR3 is TGCGCCAGCAGTGAGTCTAGTGGGGGCAGGCCATATACCCTTGAGGCCAAAAACATTCAGTACTTC.

This clone has only one observation. This sequence joins TRBV10-2 and TRBJ2-4; possible D gene TRBD1, 5 bases. The CDR3 runs 14 residues. The V and J ends lost 3 bases and 7 bases respectively, with 13 bases between them. Per germline, CDR1 WSHSY and CDR2 SAAADI. The CDR3 DNA reads TGCGCCAGCAGTGAAGGCCAGGGTGTTAACATTCAGTACTTC. Translation gives CASSEGQGVNIQYF.

The V and J genes are TRBV10-3 and TRBJ1-5; 7 positions agree with TRBD1. Germline values: CDR1 ENHRY, CDR2 SYGVKD. The trim removed 6 bases at V and 2 bases at J, leaving 4 bases unmatched. The CDR3 consists of 14 residues. CDR3 residues: CAISFQGGNQPQHF. The CDR3 bases are TGTGCCATCAGCTTCCAGGGGGGCAATCAGCCCCAGCATTTT.

The genes are TRBV18 and TRBJ2-7; D unresolved. The CDR3 loop spans 12 amino acids. CDR1 is KGHSH, CDR2 LQKENI, per germline. Trimming took 3 bases from V and 5 from J, leaving 8 bases between them. This chain's CDR3 is CASSPQRDEQYF. Here the CDR3 DNA reads TGTGCCAGCTCACCCCAACGTGACGAGCAGTACTTC.

The table lists this clone with a count of one. The V call is TRBV18, the J call TRBJ1-3; 7 positions match TRBD1. Germline trimming cut 6 bases from V and 4 bases from J; bases unmatched to any gene: 9. There are 15 residues in the CDR3. CDR1 and CDR2 from the germline V gene are KGHSH and LQKENI. The CDR3 protein is CASSPLGQAGNTIYF. In nucleotides, the CDR3 is TGTGCCAGCTCCCCTCTCGGACAGGCGGGAAACACCATATATTTT.

The gene calls are TRBV7-6 and TRBJ2-3; 7 nucleotides align to TRBD2. The CDR3 covers 15 residues. Germline V CDR1 and CDR2: SGHVS, FNYEAQ. Germline trimming cut 6 bases from V and 0 bases from J; bases unmatched to any gene: 6. The CDR3 protein is CASRKTSVSTDTQYF. The CDR3 DNA follows: TGTGCCAGCAGGAAAACTAGCGTTAGCACAGATACGCAGTATTTT.

The CDR3 DNA is TGTGCCAGCAGAAGCGGGGGGGCGTCGAATGAGCAGTTCTTC. Translating gives CASRSGGASNEQFF. The chain links TRBV6-5 to TRBJ2-1, with 10 nucleotides matching TRBD2. Germline trimming cut 6 bases from V and 7 bases from J; bases unmatched to any gene: 6. Per germline, CDR1 MNHEY and CDR2 SVGAGI. The CDR3 totals 14 residues.